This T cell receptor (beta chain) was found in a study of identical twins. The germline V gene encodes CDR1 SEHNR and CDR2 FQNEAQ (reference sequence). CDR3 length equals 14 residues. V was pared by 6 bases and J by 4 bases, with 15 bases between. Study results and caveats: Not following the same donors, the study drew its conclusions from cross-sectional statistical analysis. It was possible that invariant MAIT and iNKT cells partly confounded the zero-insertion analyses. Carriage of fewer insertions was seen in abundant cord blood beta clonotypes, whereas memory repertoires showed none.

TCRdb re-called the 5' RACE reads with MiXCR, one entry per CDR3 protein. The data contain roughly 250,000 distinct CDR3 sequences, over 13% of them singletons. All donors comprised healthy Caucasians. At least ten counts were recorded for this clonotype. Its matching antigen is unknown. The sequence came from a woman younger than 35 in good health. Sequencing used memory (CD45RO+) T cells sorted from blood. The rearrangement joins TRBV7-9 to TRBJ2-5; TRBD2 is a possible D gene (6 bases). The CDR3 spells CASSILGGAETQYF. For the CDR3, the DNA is TGTGCCAGCAGTATCTTGGGCGGGGCAGAGACCCAGTACTTC.